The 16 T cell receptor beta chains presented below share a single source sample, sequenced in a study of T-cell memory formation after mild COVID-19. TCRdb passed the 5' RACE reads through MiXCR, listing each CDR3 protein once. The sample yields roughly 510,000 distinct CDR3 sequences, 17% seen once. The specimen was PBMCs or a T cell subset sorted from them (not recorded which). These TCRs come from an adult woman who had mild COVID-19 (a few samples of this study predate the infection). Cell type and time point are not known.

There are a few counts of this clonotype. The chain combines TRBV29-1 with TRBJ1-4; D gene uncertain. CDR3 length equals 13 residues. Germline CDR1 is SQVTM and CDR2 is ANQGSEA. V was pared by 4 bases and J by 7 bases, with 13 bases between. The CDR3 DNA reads TGCAGCGTTGTGACTCTAGGAGGTGAAAAACTGTTTTTT. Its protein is CSVVTLGGEKLFF.

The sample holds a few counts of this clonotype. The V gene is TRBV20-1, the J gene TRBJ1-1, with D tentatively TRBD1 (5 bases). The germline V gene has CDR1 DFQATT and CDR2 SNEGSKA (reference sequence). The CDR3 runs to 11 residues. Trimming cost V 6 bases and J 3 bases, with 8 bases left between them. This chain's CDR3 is CSAQEYTEAFF. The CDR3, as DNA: TGCAGTGCACAGGAGTACACTGAAGCTTTCTTT.

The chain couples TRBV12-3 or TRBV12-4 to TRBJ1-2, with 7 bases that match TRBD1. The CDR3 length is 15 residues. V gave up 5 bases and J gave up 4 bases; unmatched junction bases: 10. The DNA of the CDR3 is TGTGCCAGCAGTAAAACTGGGACAGCTCCCTATGGCTACACCTTC. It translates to CASSKTGTAPYGYTF.

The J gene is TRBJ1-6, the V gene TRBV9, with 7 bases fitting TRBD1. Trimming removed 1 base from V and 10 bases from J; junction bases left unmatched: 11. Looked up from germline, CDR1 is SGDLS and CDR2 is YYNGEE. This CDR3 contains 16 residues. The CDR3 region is CASSVFTNQGGSPLHF. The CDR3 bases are TGTGCCAGCAGCGTATTCACCAACCAGGGGGGATCACCCCTCCACTTT.

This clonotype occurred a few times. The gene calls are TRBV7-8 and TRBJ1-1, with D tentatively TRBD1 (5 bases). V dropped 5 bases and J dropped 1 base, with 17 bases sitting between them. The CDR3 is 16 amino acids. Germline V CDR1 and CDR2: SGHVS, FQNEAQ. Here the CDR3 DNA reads TGTGCCAGCAGCCATAGCAGAGGTGGGGGGAACACTGAAGCTTTCTTT. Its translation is CASSHSRGGGNTEAFF.

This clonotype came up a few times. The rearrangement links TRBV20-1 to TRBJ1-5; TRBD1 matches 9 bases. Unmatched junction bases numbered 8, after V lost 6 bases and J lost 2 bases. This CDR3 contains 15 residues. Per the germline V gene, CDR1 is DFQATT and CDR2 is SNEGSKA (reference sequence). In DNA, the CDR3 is TGCAGTGCCTCCCGTTGGGACAGGGGCAATCAGCCCCAGCATTTT. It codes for CSASRWDRGNQPQHF.

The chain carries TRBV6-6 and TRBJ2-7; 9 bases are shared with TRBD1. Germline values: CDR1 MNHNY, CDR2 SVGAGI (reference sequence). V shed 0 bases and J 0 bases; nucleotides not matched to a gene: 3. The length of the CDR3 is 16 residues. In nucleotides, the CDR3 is TGTGCCAGCAGTTACTCGGGACAGGGCCTCTCCTACGAGCAGTACTTC. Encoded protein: CASSYSGQGLSYEQYF.

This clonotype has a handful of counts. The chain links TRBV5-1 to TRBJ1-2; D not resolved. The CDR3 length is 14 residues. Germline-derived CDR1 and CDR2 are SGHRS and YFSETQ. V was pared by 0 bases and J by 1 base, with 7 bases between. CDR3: CASSLDASNYGYTF. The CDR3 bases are TGCGCCAGCAGCTTGGACGCCAGTAACTATGGCTACACCTTC.

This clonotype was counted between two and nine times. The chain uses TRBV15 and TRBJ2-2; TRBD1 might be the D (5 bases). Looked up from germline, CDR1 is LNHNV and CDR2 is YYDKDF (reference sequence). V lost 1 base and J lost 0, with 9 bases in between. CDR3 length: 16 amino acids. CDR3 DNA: TGTGCCACCAGCAGAGTTGACAGCCCGAACACCGGGGAGCTGTTTTTT. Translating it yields CATSRVDSPNTGELFF.

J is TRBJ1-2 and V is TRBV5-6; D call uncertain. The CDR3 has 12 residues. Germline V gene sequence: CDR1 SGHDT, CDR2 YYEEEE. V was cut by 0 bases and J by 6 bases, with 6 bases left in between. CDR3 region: CASSLALDGYTF. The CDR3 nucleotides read TGTGCCAGCAGCTTGGCTTTGGATGGCTACACCTTC.

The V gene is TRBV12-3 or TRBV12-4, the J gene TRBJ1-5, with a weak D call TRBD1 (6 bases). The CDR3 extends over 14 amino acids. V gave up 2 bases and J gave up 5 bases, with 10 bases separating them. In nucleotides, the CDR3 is TGTGCCAGCAGTTTAAAGGGGACACATCAGCCCCAGCATTTT. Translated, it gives CASSLKGTHQPQHF.

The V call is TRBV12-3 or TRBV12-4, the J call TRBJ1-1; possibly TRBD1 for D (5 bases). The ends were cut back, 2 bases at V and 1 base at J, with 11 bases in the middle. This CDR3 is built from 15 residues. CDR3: CASSLIQGGNTEAFF. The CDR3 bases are TGTGCCAGCAGTTTAATTCAGGGCGGGAACACTGAAGCTTTCTTT.

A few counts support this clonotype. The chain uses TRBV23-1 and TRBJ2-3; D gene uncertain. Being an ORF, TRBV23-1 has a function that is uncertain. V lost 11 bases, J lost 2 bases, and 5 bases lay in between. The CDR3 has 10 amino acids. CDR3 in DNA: TGCGCCGGGGACACAGATACGCAGTATTTT. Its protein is CAGDTDTQYF.

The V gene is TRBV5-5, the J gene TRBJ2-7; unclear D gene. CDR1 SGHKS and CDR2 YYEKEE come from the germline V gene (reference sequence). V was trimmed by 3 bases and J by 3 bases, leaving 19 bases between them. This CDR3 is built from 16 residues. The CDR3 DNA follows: TGTGCCAGCAGCTCGAAACCCGGGTCAACGGTCTACGAGCAGTACTTC. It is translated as CASSSKPGSTVYEQYF.

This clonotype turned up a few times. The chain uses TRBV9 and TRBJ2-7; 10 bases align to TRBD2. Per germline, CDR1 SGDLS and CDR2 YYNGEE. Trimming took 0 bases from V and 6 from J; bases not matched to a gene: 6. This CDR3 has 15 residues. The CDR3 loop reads CASSVGGSGRSEQYF. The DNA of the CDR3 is TGTGCCAGCAGCGTAGGAGGTAGCGGGAGGAGCGAGCAGTACTTC.

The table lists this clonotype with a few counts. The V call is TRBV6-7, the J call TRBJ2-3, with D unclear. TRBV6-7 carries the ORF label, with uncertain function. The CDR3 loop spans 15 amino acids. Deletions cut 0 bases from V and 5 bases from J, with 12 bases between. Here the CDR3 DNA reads TGTGCCAGCAGTTACTCGGCGCTCCCTGAAGATACGCAGTATTTT. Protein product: CASSYSALPEDTQYF.